This is a list of T cell receptor beta chains from one sample in a study of blood T cell repertoires in COVID-19. Clones were read by immunoSEQ multiplex PCR, and TCRdb kept only the in-frame ones, dropping some. The table shows under 300,000 clones, with roughly 86% occurring only once. Sample: PBMCs or T cells enriched from blood (not recorded which). The receptors were gathered from a woman aged 60 to 75 who had recovered from COVID-19. CDR3s include the opening cysteine and the closing phenylalanine or tryptophan. A D gene is named only where the DNA matches it firmly. Expanded clones are given a class, and other clones once, few, many or no size at all.

j_call: TRBJ2-2; d_call: TRBD2; v_call: TRBV2; clone_size: NA; cdr3_aa: CASRLAGGTGELFF; cdr3_nt: TGTGCCAGCAGACTAGCGGGGGGGACCGGGGAGCTGTTTTTT
j_call: TRBJ2-5; d_call: NA; v_call: TRBV12-3/TRBV12-4; clone_size: NA; cdr3_aa: CATEETQYF; cdr3_nt: TGTGCCACCGAAGAGACCCAGTACTTC
j_call: TRBJ1-2; d_call: NA; v_call: TRBV5-1; clone_size: NA; cdr3_aa: CASSFEGDYGYTF; cdr3_nt: TGCGCCAGCAGCTTTGAGGGGGACTATGGCTACACCTTC
j_call: TRBJ1-2; d_call: NA; v_call: TRBV28; clone_size: NA; cdr3_aa: CASSPRGYGYTF; cdr3_nt: TGTGCCAGCAGTCCCCGGGGCTATGGCTACACCTTC
j_call: TRBJ1-2; d_call: NA; v_call: TRBV11-2; clone_size: NA; cdr3_aa: CASSSGTPDNYGYTF; cdr3_nt: TGTGCCAGCAGCTCCGGGACACCAGATAACTATGGCTACACCTTC
j_call: TRBJ2-1; d_call: TRBD2; v_call: TRBV6-4; clone_size: NA; cdr3_aa: CASSRDLAVGEQFF; cdr3_nt: TGTGCCAGCAGCCGGGACCTAGCGGTAGGTGAGCAGTTCTTC
j_call: TRBJ1-5; d_call: NA; v_call: TRBV5-1; clone_size: NA; cdr3_aa: CASSLGGIGNQPQHF; cdr3_nt: TGCGCCAGCAGCTTAGGAGGGATCGGCAATCAGCCCCAGCATTTT
j_call: TRBJ1-6; d_call: NA; v_call: TRBV3-1/TRBV3-2; clone_size: once; cdr3_aa: CASSQGEGQGNSPLHF; cdr3_nt: TGTGCCAGCAGCCAAGGAGAAGGCCAGGGGAATTCACCCCTCCACTTT
j_call: TRBJ1-5; d_call: NA; v_call: TRBV24-1; clone_size: NA; cdr3_aa: CATTPGSNQPQHF; cdr3_nt: TGTGCCACCACCCCGGGTAGCAATCAGCCCCAGCATTTT
j_call: TRBJ2-5; d_call: NA; v_call: TRBV19; clone_size: NA; cdr3_aa: CASILTRSFRETQYF; cdr3_nt: TGTGCCAGTATTTTAACGCGCTCTTTTCGGGAGACCCAGTACTTC
j_call: TRBJ1-5; d_call: NA; v_call: TRBV27; clone_size: once; cdr3_aa: CASRPVGGAQPQHF; cdr3_nt: TGTGCCAGCAGACCTGTTGGTGGGGCCCAGCCCCAGCATTTT
j_call: TRBJ1-1; d_call: NA; v_call: TRBV12-3/TRBV12-4; clone_size: NA; cdr3_aa: CASYGASTEAFF; cdr3_nt: TGTGCCAGCTATGGGGCTAGCACTGAAGCTTTCTTT
j_call: TRBJ2-3; d_call: TRBD2; v_call: TRBV6-6; clone_size: NA; cdr3_aa: CASSYSRAGETDTQYF; cdr3_nt: TGTGCCAGCAGTTACTCAAGAGCGGGGGAGACAGATACGCAGTATTTT
j_call: TRBJ1-5; d_call: NA; v_call: TRBV5-1; clone_size: NA; cdr3_aa: CASSLAGGEFQPQHF; cdr3_nt: TGCGCCAGCAGCTTGGCCGGGGGGGAATTTCAGCCCCAGCATTTT
j_call: TRBJ1-2; d_call: NA; v_call: TRBV27; clone_size: NA; cdr3_aa: CASSFEGFYGYTF; cdr3_nt: TGTGCCAGCAGTTTTGAGGGTTTCTATGGCTACACCTTC
j_call: TRBJ1-1; d_call: NA; v_call: TRBV27; clone_size: NA; cdr3_aa: CASSLFGRDTEAFF; cdr3_nt: TGTGCCAGCAGTTTATTTGGCAGGGACACTGAAGCTTTCTTT
j_call: TRBJ1-5; d_call: NA; v_call: TRBV2; clone_size: NA; cdr3_aa: CASRTVSNQPQHF; cdr3_nt: TGTGCCAGCAGGACAGTTAGCAATCAGCCCCAGCATTTT
j_call: TRBJ2-3; d_call: NA; v_call: TRBV21-1; clone_size: NA; cdr3_aa: CASSIPLSARDTQYF; cdr3_nt: TGTGCCAGCAGCATTCCACTATCAGCGAGGGATACGCAGTATTTT
j_call: TRBJ2-1; d_call: TRBD1; v_call: TRBV7-9; clone_size: once; cdr3_aa: CASSLGDSRNEQFF; cdr3_nt: TGTGCCAGCAGCTTGGGGGACAGCCGCAATGAGCAGTTCTTC
j_call: TRBJ1-1; d_call: NA; v_call: TRBV5-1; clone_size: many; cdr3_aa: CASSLDTGFSEAFF; cdr3_nt: TGCGCCAGCAGCTTGGATACCGGGTTCTCTGAAGCTTTCTTT
j_call: TRBJ1-1; d_call: NA; v_call: TRBV5-4; clone_size: NA; cdr3_aa: CASSPWEGNTEAFF; cdr3_nt: TGTGCCAGCAGCCCTTGGGAGGGGAACACTGAAGCTTTCTTT
j_call: TRBJ1-6; d_call: TRBD1; v_call: TRBV19; clone_size: NA; cdr3_aa: CASSTGTGDYNSPLHF; cdr3_nt: TGTGCCAGTAGTACGGGGACAGGGGATTATAATTCACCCCTCCACTTT
j_call: TRBJ1-3; d_call: TRBD1; v_call: TRBV29-1; clone_size: NA; cdr3_aa: CSVEGPPGQGIAF; cdr3_nt: TGCAGCGTTGAAGGTCCCCCGGGACAGGGCATAGCTTTT
j_call: TRBJ2-1; d_call: TRBD2; v_call: TRBV11-2; clone_size: NA; cdr3_aa: CASSQSGSSYNEQFF; cdr3_nt: TGTGCCAGCAGCCAAAGCGGGAGCTCCTACAATGAGCAGTTCTTC
j_call: TRBJ1-2; d_call: TRBD1; v_call: TRBV5-1; clone_size: NA; cdr3_aa: CASSLAGGEGYTF; cdr3_nt: TGCGCCAGCAGCTTGGCAGGGGGCGAAGGCTACACCTTC
j_call: TRBJ2-7; d_call: TRBD2; v_call: TRBV5-4; clone_size: NA; cdr3_aa: CASRSGTSSYEQYF; cdr3_nt: TGTGCCAGCCGCTCCGGGACTAGCTCCTACGAGCAGTACTTC
j_call: TRBJ2-2; d_call: TRBD2; v_call: TRBV3-1/TRBV3-2; clone_size: NA; cdr3_aa: CASSQSLAGGPSGELFF; cdr3_nt: TGTGCCAGCAGCCAGTCCCTAGCGGGAGGGCCTTCCGGGGAGCTGTTTTTT
j_call: TRBJ1-3; d_call: NA; v_call: TRBV30; clone_size: once; cdr3_aa: CATSSGNTIYF; cdr3_nt: TGTGCCACTAGCTCTGGAAACACCATATATTTT
j_call: TRBJ1-5; d_call: TRBD1; v_call: TRBV19; clone_size: NA; cdr3_aa: CASSIEWDRGKNQPQHF; cdr3_nt: TGTGCCAGTAGTATAGAATGGGACAGGGGAAAAAATCAGCCCCAGCATTTT
j_call: TRBJ1-1; d_call: NA; v_call: TRBV19; clone_size: NA; cdr3_aa: CASSISLAVAEAFF; cdr3_nt: TGTGCCAGTAGTATCAGCTTGGCGGTGGCTGAAGCTTTCTTT
j_call: TRBJ2-1; d_call: NA; v_call: TRBV4-2; clone_size: NA; cdr3_aa: CASSQGTWAWNEQFF; cdr3_nt: TGTGCCAGCAGCCAGGGGACTTGGGCCTGGAATGAGCAGTTCTTC
j_call: TRBJ1-2; d_call: NA; v_call: TRBV6-5; clone_size: NA; cdr3_aa: CASRRLMGQGYTF; cdr3_nt: TGTGCCAGCAGACGTCTAATGGGGCAAGGCTACACCTTC
j_call: TRBJ1-5; d_call: TRBD1; v_call: TRBV11-3; clone_size: NA; cdr3_aa: CASSTRDRFLQDSNQPQHF; cdr3_nt: TGTGCCAGCAGCACCCGGGACAGATTTTTACAAGATAGCAATCAGCCCCAGCATTTT
j_call: TRBJ1-2; d_call: NA; v_call: TRBV29-1; clone_size: NA; cdr3_aa: CSVVTQLHYGYTF; cdr3_nt: TGCAGCGTTGTCACCCAACTTCACTATGGCTACACCTTC
j_call: TRBJ1-1; d_call: NA; v_call: TRBV7-3; clone_size: NA; cdr3_aa: CASSLRQDTEAFF; cdr3_nt: TGTGCCAGCAGCTTAAGGCAGGACACTGAAGCTTTCTTT
j_call: TRBJ2-1; d_call: NA; v_call: TRBV30; clone_size: NA; cdr3_aa: CAWSVPGDEQFF; cdr3_nt: TGTGCCTGGAGTGTACCGGGGGATGAGCAGTTCTTC
j_call: TRBJ2-1; d_call: NA; v_call: TRBV3-1/TRBV3-2; clone_size: NA; cdr3_aa: CASSQVGGGAIDEQFF; cdr3_nt: TGTGCCAGCAGCCAAGTTGGAGGGGGGGCCATCGATGAGCAGTTCTTC
j_call: TRBJ2-7; d_call: TRBD2; v_call: TRBV24-1; clone_size: NA; cdr3_aa: CATSDTGLAYEQYF; cdr3_nt: TGTGCCACCAGTGATACCGGACTAGCCTACGAGCAGTACTTC
j_call: TRBJ2-3; d_call: TRBD2; v_call: TRBV3-1/TRBV3-2; clone_size: NA; cdr3_aa: CASSPWAGGGTDTQYF; cdr3_nt: TGTGCCAGCAGCCCGTGGGCGGGGGGAGGCACAGATACGCAGTATTTT
j_call: TRBJ2-3; d_call: NA; v_call: TRBV30; clone_size: once; cdr3_aa: CAWTALLVSSTDTQYF; cdr3_nt: TGTGCCTGGACTGCACTCCTAGTCAGTAGCACAGATACGCAGTATTTT
j_call: TRBJ2-1; d_call: NA; v_call: TRBV9; clone_size: once; cdr3_aa: CASSAAGYYNEQFF; cdr3_nt: TGTGCCAGCAGCGCGGCGGGGTACTACAATGAGCAGTTCTTC
j_call: TRBJ2-1; d_call: NA; v_call: TRBV5-4; clone_size: NA; cdr3_aa: CASSLVGAGGNEQFF; cdr3_nt: TGTGCCAGCAGCTTGGTGGGGGCCGGGGGGAATGAGCAGTTCTTC
j_call: TRBJ1-2; d_call: NA; v_call: TRBV28; clone_size: NA; cdr3_aa: CASSFGSSTLSGYTF; cdr3_nt: TGTGCCAGCAGTTTTGGGTCCTCGACTCTTAGTGGCTACACCTTC